This T cell receptor (beta chain) is from a study of T cells in Graves' hyperthyroidism and ophthalmopathy. Overall study: Prior to any treatment, at the point of initial diagnosis, peripheral blood was collected.

At least ten counts were recorded for this clonotype. Amplification of TCR beta CDR3 regions was performed using RNA transcripts as template. The study used the HTBI primer set for a first-round RT-PCR of the TCR CDR3. TCRdb processed the multiplex PCR reads anew with MiXCR; each CDR3 protein has one entry. The sample includes 400,000 to 550,000 distinct CDR3 sequences, around 24% of them seen just once. Germline lookup yields CDR1 MNHEY and CDR2 SMNVEV (reference sequence). The CDR3 covers 14 residues. V was pared by 5 bases and J by 2 bases, with 13 bases between. The rearrangement uses TRBV27 and TRBJ2-7, with D hard to call. This TCR derives from a woman in her twenties or thirties with Graves' ophthalmopathy. The sequencing input was blood. The CDR3 sequence: CASSERAEAYEQYF. Written as DNA, the CDR3 is TGTGCCAGCAGTGAAAGGGCAGAGGCCTACGAGCAGTACTTC.